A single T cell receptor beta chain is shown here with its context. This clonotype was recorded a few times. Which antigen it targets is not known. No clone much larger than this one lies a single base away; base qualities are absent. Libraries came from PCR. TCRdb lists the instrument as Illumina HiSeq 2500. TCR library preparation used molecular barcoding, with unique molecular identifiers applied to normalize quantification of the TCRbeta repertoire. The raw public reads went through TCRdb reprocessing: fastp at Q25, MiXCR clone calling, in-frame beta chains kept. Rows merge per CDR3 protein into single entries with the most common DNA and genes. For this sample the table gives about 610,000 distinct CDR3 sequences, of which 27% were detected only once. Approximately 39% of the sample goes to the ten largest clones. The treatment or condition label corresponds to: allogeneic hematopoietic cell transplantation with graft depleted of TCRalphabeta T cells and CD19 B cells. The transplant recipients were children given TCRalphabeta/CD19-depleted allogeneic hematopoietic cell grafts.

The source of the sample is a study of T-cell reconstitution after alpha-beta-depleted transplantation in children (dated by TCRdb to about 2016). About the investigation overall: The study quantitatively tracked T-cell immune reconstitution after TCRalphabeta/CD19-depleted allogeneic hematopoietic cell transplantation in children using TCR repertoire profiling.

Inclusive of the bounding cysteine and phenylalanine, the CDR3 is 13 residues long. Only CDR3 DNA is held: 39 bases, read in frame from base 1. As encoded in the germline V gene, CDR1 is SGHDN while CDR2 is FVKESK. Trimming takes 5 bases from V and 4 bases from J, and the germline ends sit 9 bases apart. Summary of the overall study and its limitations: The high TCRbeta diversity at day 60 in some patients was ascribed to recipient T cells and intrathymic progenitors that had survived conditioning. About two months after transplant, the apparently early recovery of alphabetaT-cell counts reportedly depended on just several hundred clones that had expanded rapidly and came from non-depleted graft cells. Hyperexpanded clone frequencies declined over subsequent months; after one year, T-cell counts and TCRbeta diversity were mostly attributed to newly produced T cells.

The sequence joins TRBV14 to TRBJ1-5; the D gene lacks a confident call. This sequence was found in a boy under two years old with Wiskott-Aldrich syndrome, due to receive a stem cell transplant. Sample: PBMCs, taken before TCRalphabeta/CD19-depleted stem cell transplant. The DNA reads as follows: TGTGCCAGCAGCTTCGGACGGAATCAGCCCCAGCATTTT. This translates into CASSFGRNQPQHF.